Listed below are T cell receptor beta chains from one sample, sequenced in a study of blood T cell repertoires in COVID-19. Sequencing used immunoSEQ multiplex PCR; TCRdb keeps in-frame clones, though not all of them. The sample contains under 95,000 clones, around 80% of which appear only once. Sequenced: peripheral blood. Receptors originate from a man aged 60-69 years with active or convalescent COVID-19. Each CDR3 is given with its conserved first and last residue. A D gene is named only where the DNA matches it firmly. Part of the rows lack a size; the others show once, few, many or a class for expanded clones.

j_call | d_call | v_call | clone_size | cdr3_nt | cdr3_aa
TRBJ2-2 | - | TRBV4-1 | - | TGCGCCAGCACCTCAAGCATTCCAAGCCGGGCCATAGGAGGCGGGGAGCTGTTTTTT | CASTSSIPSRAIGGGELFF
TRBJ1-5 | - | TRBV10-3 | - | TGTGCCACACGGGACACCGATCAGCCCCAGCATTTT | CATRDTDQPQHF
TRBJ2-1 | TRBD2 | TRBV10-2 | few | TGCGCCAGCAGTGTAACTAGCGATTACATGTACAATGAGCAGTTCTTC | CASSVTSDYMYNEQFF
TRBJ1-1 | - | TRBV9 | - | TGTGCCAGCAGCGAGGGGGTCAACACTGAAGCTTTCTTT | CASSEGVNTEAFF
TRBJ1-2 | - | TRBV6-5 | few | TGTGCCAGCAGCGCTAGCGGGGAAGGTAGCTACACCTTC | CASSASGEGSYTF
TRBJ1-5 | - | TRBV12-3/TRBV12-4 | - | TGTGCCAGCAGCTTGACAGACGATCAGCCCCAGCATTTT | CASSLTDDQPQHF
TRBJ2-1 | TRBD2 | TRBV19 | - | TGTGCCAGTAGAGGGACTAGCCCGAGCTCCTACAATGAGCAGTTCTTC | CASRGTSPSSYNEQFF
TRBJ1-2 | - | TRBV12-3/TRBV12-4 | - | TGTGCCAGCAGTTTATACGGAGATGGCTACACCTTC | CASSLYGDGYTF
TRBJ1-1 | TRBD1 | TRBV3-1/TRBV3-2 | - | TGTGCCAGCACAGACAGGGGCGTGAACACTGAAGCTTTCTTT | CASTDRGVNTEAFF
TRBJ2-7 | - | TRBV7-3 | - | TGTGCCAGCAGCCCCGGGACAAAATACGAGCAGTACTTC | CASSPGTKYEQYF